Listed below are T cell receptor beta chains from one sample, sequenced in a study of T cell responses to AZD1222 COVID-19 vaccine. Produced via immunoSEQ multiplex PCR; TCRdb's table is partial and in-frame only. The data contain about 110,000 clones, roughly nine tenths of them seen just once; the ten biggest clones take up about 4.1%. This specimen was peripheral blood, taken on day 0 of AZD1222 vaccination. The receptors were gathered from an adult in good health. CDR3s include the opening cysteine and the closing phenylalanine or tryptophan. D genes are given only for firm matches. The size field is filled for only some rows; it gives once, few, many or a size class.

v_call: TRBV2
clone_size: NA
j_call: TRBJ2-5
cdr3_length: 13
d_call: NA
cdr3_aa: CASRDHLRETQYF
cdr3_nt: TGTGCCAGCAGAGACCATTTGCGGGAGACCCAGTACTTC

v_call: TRBV3-1/TRBV3-2
clone_size: NA
j_call: TRBJ1-3
cdr3_length: 14
d_call: NA
cdr3_aa: CASSDGFDGNTIYF
cdr3_nt: TGTGCCAGCAGCGACGGGTTCGACGGAAACACCATATATTTT

v_call: TRBV13
clone_size: NA
j_call: TRBJ1-1
cdr3_length: 14
d_call: NA
cdr3_aa: CASSWGPGTTEAFF
cdr3_nt: TGTGCCAGCAGCTGGGGTCCTGGGACCACTGAAGCTTTCTTT

v_call: TRBV19
clone_size: NA
j_call: TRBJ2-3
cdr3_length: 14
d_call: TRBD1
cdr3_aa: CASNQDREADTQYF
cdr3_nt: TGTGCCAGTAACCAGGACAGGGAAGCAGATACGCAGTATTTT

v_call: TRBV3-1/TRBV3-2
clone_size: NA
j_call: TRBJ2-1
cdr3_length: 13
d_call: TRBD2
cdr3_aa: CASSDPPSGEQFF
cdr3_nt: TGTGCCAGCAGCGACCCCCCTAGCGGAGAGCAGTTCTTC

v_call: TRBV10-2
clone_size: NA
j_call: TRBJ2-1
cdr3_length: 15
d_call: NA
cdr3_aa: CASKEIAGTYNEQFF
cdr3_nt: TGCGCCAGCAAGGAGATAGCAGGAACCTACAATGAGCAGTTCTTC

v_call: TRBV19
clone_size: NA
j_call: TRBJ1-3
cdr3_length: 15
d_call: TRBD1
cdr3_aa: CASSPGTGVGNTIYF
cdr3_nt: TGTGCCAGTTCCCCGGGGACAGGGGTTGGAAACACCATATATTTT

v_call: TRBV5-1
clone_size: NA
j_call: TRBJ2-1
cdr3_length: 15
d_call: TRBD2
cdr3_aa: CASSLGGGPTNEQFF
cdr3_nt: TGCGCCAGCAGCTTGGGGGGAGGGCCAACTAATGAGCAGTTCTTC

v_call: TRBV7-2
clone_size: NA
j_call: TRBJ2-7
cdr3_length: 18
d_call: TRBD2
cdr3_aa: CASSLIFGLAGGSYEQYF
cdr3_nt: TGTGCCAGCAGCTTAATTTTTGGACTAGCGGGGGGGTCCTACGAGCAGTACTTC

v_call: TRBV3-1/TRBV3-2
clone_size: once
j_call: TRBJ1-2
cdr3_length: 13
d_call: NA
cdr3_aa: CASSQDTGNGYTF
cdr3_nt: TGTGCCAGCAGCCAAGATACCGGGAATGGCTACACCTTC

v_call: TRBV5-4
clone_size: NA
j_call: TRBJ1-4
cdr3_length: 16
d_call: TRBD1
cdr3_aa: CASSRQGAGTNEKLFF
cdr3_nt: TGTGCCAGCAGCCGACAGGGGGCCGGAACTAATGAAAAACTGTTTTTT

v_call: TRBV18
clone_size: NA
j_call: TRBJ2-2
cdr3_length: 17
d_call: TRBD2
cdr3_aa: CASSPRGLAGNTGELFF
cdr3_nt: TGTGCCAGCTCACCCCGGGGACTAGCGGGAAACACCGGGGAGCTGTTTTTT

v_call: TRBV7-2
clone_size: NA
j_call: TRBJ1-2
cdr3_length: 13
d_call: TRBD1
cdr3_aa: CASSIDRVYGYTF
cdr3_nt: TGTGCCAGCAGCATAGACAGGGTGTATGGCTACACCTTC

v_call: TRBV14
clone_size: NA
j_call: TRBJ2-2
cdr3_length: 16
d_call: NA
cdr3_aa: CASSQAGVMNTGELFF
cdr3_nt: TGTGCCAGCAGCCAAGCGGGGGTAATGAACACCGGGGAGCTGTTTTTT

v_call: TRBV7-2
clone_size: NA
j_call: TRBJ2-7
cdr3_length: 15
d_call: TRBD2
cdr3_aa: CASSLTSGGINEQYF
cdr3_nt: TGTGCCAGCAGCTTAACTAGCGGGGGGATCAACGAGCAGTACTTC

v_call: TRBV18
clone_size: NA
j_call: TRBJ1-1
cdr3_length: 13
d_call: NA
cdr3_aa: CASSPRTDHEAFF
cdr3_nt: TGTGCCAGCTCGCCTAGGACGGATCATGAAGCTTTCTTT

v_call: TRBV3-1/TRBV3-2
clone_size: NA
j_call: TRBJ2-4
cdr3_length: 13
d_call: TRBD1
cdr3_aa: CASSPGQGNIQYF
cdr3_nt: TGTGCCAGCAGCCCCGGACAGGGGAACATTCAGTACTTC

v_call: TRBV27
clone_size: NA
j_call: TRBJ2-7
cdr3_length: 13
d_call: TRBD2
cdr3_aa: CASSFRGDYEQYF
cdr3_nt: TGTGCCAGCAGTTTTCGGGGGGACTACGAGCAGTACTTC

v_call: TRBV5-8
clone_size: NA
j_call: TRBJ2-1
cdr3_length: 16
d_call: NA
cdr3_aa: CASSLGLSSSYNEQFF
cdr3_nt: TGTGCCAGCAGCTTGGGACTATCGAGCTCCTACAATGAGCAGTTCTTC

v_call: TRBV27
clone_size: NA
j_call: TRBJ2-7
cdr3_length: 14
d_call: TRBD1
cdr3_aa: CASRRGGPSYEQYF
cdr3_nt: TGTGCCAGCAGGCGAGGGGGCCCCTCCTACGAGCAGTACTTC

v_call: TRBV6-5
clone_size: NA
j_call: TRBJ2-2
cdr3_length: 14
d_call: NA
cdr3_aa: CASSRDTYTGELFF
cdr3_nt: TGTGCCAGCAGTCGGGACACCTACACCGGGGAGCTGTTTTTT

v_call: TRBV5-1
clone_size: NA
j_call: TRBJ1-1
cdr3_length: 14
d_call: NA
cdr3_aa: CASSLERGNTEAFF
cdr3_nt: TGCGCCAGCAGCTTGGAAAGGGGGAACACTGAAGCTTTCTTT

v_call: TRBV7-6
clone_size: NA
j_call: TRBJ2-5
cdr3_length: 14
d_call: NA
cdr3_aa: CATGPGSVGETQYF
cdr3_nt: TGTGCCACTGGCCCCGGATCCGTGGGAGAGACCCAGTACTTC

v_call: TRBV20-1
clone_size: NA
j_call: TRBJ1-4
cdr3_length: 11
d_call: NA
cdr3_aa: CSALSGGPEFF
cdr3_nt: TGCAGTGCTCTGTCCGGGGGCCCCGAGTTTTTT

v_call: TRBV11-2
clone_size: NA
j_call: TRBJ2-2
cdr3_length: 16
d_call: NA
cdr3_aa: CASSSPRSLRASGLFF
cdr3_nt: TGTGCCAGCAGCTCCCCGCGGAGCCTTCGAGCCTCGGGGCTGTTTTTT

v_call: TRBV6-5
clone_size: once
j_call: TRBJ2-7
cdr3_length: 14
d_call: TRBD2
cdr3_aa: CASTSAGVPYEQYF
cdr3_nt: TGTGCCAGCACCTCAGCGGGGGTACCCTACGAGCAGTACTTC

v_call: TRBV11-2
clone_size: NA
j_call: TRBJ2-7
cdr3_length: 14
d_call: TRBD2
cdr3_aa: CASSPLAGGYEQYF
cdr3_nt: TGTGCCAGCAGCCCGCTAGCGGGGGGGTACGAGCAGTACTTC

v_call: TRBV5-8
clone_size: NA
j_call: TRBJ1-5
cdr3_length: 11
d_call: NA
cdr3_aa: CASRPFGPQHF
cdr3_nt: TGTGCCAGCAGACCCTTCGGGCCCCAGCATTTT

v_call: TRBV5-6
clone_size: NA
j_call: TRBJ1-1
cdr3_length: 16
d_call: NA
cdr3_aa: CASSKKRGQRNTEAFF
cdr3_nt: TGTGCCAGCAGCAAGAAGCGAGGACAGAGGAACACTGAAGCTTTCTTT

v_call: TRBV25-1
clone_size: NA
j_call: TRBJ2-2
cdr3_length: 11
d_call: NA
cdr3_aa: CASGHPGELFF
cdr3_nt: TGTGCCAGCGGACACCCCGGGGAGCTGTTTTTT

v_call: TRBV30
clone_size: NA
j_call: TRBJ1-6
cdr3_length: 12
d_call: NA
cdr3_aa: CAGGSYNSPLHF
cdr3_nt: TGTGCCGGGGGCTCCTATAATTCACCCCTCCACTTT

v_call: TRBV6-6
clone_size: NA
j_call: TRBJ2-5
cdr3_length: 14
d_call: TRBD1
cdr3_aa: CASSRQGREETQYF
cdr3_nt: TGTGCCAGCAGTCGACAGGGTCGGGAAGAGACCCAGTACTTC

v_call: TRBV5-1
clone_size: NA
j_call: TRBJ1-2
cdr3_length: 15
d_call: TRBD1
cdr3_aa: CASSFGTAANYGYTF
cdr3_nt: TGCGCCAGCAGCTTCGGGACAGCAGCTAACTATGGCTACACCTTC

v_call: TRBV28
clone_size: once
j_call: TRBJ2-3
cdr3_length: 16
d_call: TRBD2
cdr3_aa: CASRIGGLAGTDTQYF
cdr3_nt: TGTGCCAGCAGAATAGGGGGACTAGCGGGGACAGATACGCAGTATTTT

v_call: TRBV5-4
clone_size: NA
j_call: TRBJ2-5
cdr3_length: 14
d_call: TRBD2
cdr3_aa: CASSLAGAGETQYF
cdr3_nt: TGTGCCAGCAGCCTAGCGGGGGCGGGGGAGACCCAGTACTTC

v_call: TRBV27
clone_size: NA
j_call: TRBJ2-3
cdr3_length: 17
d_call: NA
cdr3_aa: CASSEKAGQSSTDTQYF
cdr3_nt: TGTGCCAGCAGCGAGAAGGCCGGACAATCTAGCACAGATACGCAGTATTTT

v_call: TRBV28
clone_size: NA
j_call: TRBJ2-7
cdr3_length: 14
d_call: NA
cdr3_aa: CASSLTGSSYEQYF
cdr3_nt: TGTGCCAGCAGTTTAACAGGGAGCTCCTACGAGCAGTACTTC

v_call: TRBV7-9
clone_size: few
j_call: TRBJ2-5
cdr3_length: 15
d_call: TRBD2
cdr3_aa: CASSGTSGYQETQYF
cdr3_nt: TGTGCCAGCAGTGGGACTAGCGGGTACCAAGAGACCCAGTACTTC

v_call: TRBV5-1
clone_size: NA
j_call: TRBJ1-5
cdr3_length: 15
d_call: NA
cdr3_aa: CASSAQAGPNQPQHF
cdr3_nt: TGCGCCAGCAGCGCCCAAGCAGGGCCTAATCAGCCCCAGCATTTT

v_call: TRBV5-6
clone_size: NA
j_call: TRBJ1-3
cdr3_length: 14
d_call: NA
cdr3_aa: CASSFVGTGNTIYF
cdr3_nt: TGTGCCAGCAGCTTCGTAGGGACTGGAAACACCATATATTTT

v_call: TRBV6-2/TRBV6-3
clone_size: NA
j_call: TRBJ1-1
cdr3_length: 17
d_call: NA
cdr3_aa: CASSYGGDILPNTEAFF
cdr3_nt: TGTGCCAGCAGTTACGGGGGGGACATTCTACCGAACACTGAAGCTTTCTTT

v_call: TRBV6-1
clone_size: NA
j_call: TRBJ1-2
cdr3_length: 15
d_call: NA
cdr3_aa: CASSDPPGSDYGYTF
cdr3_nt: TGTGCCAGCAGTGACCCGCCGGGATCGGACTATGGCTACACCTTC

v_call: TRBV23-1
clone_size: NA
j_call: TRBJ2-7
cdr3_length: 14
d_call: NA
cdr3_aa: CASSQSRDTYEQYF
cdr3_nt: TGCGCCAGCAGTCAATCCCGGGACACCTACGAGCAGTACTTC

v_call: TRBV24-1
clone_size: NA
j_call: TRBJ1-2
cdr3_length: 15
d_call: NA
cdr3_aa: CATSEDSGIDYGYTF
cdr3_nt: TGTGCCACCAGTGAAGATTCAGGGATAGACTATGGCTACACCTTC

v_call: TRBV2
clone_size: few
j_call: TRBJ1-6
cdr3_length: 15
d_call: TRBD1
cdr3_aa: CASSSGTAIIGPLHF
cdr3_nt: TGTGCCAGCAGTTCGGGGACAGCGATAATTGGACCCCTCCACTTT

v_call: TRBV5-6
clone_size: NA
j_call: TRBJ1-3
cdr3_length: 16
d_call: NA
cdr3_aa: CASNILTGNSGNTIYF
cdr3_nt: TGTGCCAGCAACATTCTGACAGGAAACTCTGGAAACACCATATATTTT

v_call: TRBV6-5
clone_size: NA
j_call: TRBJ1-2
cdr3_length: 13
d_call: NA
cdr3_aa: CASSYSKQSGYTF
cdr3_nt: TGTGCCAGCAGTTACTCGAAGCAGTCTGGCTACACCTTC

v_call: TRBV4-2
clone_size: NA
j_call: TRBJ2-7
cdr3_length: 14
d_call: TRBD1
cdr3_aa: CASSLGQDSYEQYF
cdr3_nt: TGTGCCAGCAGCCTTGGACAGGACTCCTACGAGCAGTACTTC

v_call: TRBV28
clone_size: few
j_call: TRBJ2-1
cdr3_length: 16
d_call: TRBD2
cdr3_aa: CASSLAGLAGGNEQFF
cdr3_nt: TGTGCCAGCAGTTTAGCGGGACTAGCGGGGGGCAATGAGCAGTTCTTC

v_call: TRBV3-1/TRBV3-2
clone_size: NA
j_call: TRBJ1-2
cdr3_length: 13
d_call: TRBD1
cdr3_aa: CASSQDRDRGNTF
cdr3_nt: TGTGCCAGCAGCCAAGACCGGGACAGGGGTAACACCTTC

v_call: TRBV3-1/TRBV3-2
clone_size: NA
j_call: TRBJ2-7
cdr3_length: 17
d_call: NA
cdr3_aa: CASSQRFGPGSSYEQYF
cdr3_nt: TGTGCCAGCAGCCAAAGATTCGGCCCAGGGAGCTCCTACGAGCAGTACTTC

v_call: TRBV18
clone_size: NA
j_call: TRBJ1-3
cdr3_length: 21
d_call: NA
cdr3_aa: CASSPPDPRESISISGNTIYF
cdr3_nt: TGTGCCAGCTCACCGCCCGACCCGCGGGAGTCCATCAGCATCTCTGGAAACACCATATATTTT

v_call: TRBV28
clone_size: NA
j_call: TRBJ1-5
cdr3_length: 16
d_call: TRBD1
cdr3_aa: CASRQGTADGNQPQHF
cdr3_nt: TGTGCCAGCAGGCAAGGGACAGCAGATGGGAATCAGCCCCAGCATTTT

v_call: TRBV27
clone_size: once
j_call: TRBJ2-7
cdr3_length: 15
d_call: NA
cdr3_aa: CASSRTALQSYEQYF
cdr3_nt: TGTGCCAGCAGCCGGACAGCACTCCAATCCTACGAGCAGTACTTC

v_call: TRBV23-1
clone_size: NA
j_call: TRBJ1-2
cdr3_length: 18
d_call: TRBD1
cdr3_aa: CASSQSLCPGQGAWGYTF
cdr3_nt: TGCGCCAGCAGTCAATCGCTCTGCCCTGGACAGGGGGCGTGGGGCTACACCTTC